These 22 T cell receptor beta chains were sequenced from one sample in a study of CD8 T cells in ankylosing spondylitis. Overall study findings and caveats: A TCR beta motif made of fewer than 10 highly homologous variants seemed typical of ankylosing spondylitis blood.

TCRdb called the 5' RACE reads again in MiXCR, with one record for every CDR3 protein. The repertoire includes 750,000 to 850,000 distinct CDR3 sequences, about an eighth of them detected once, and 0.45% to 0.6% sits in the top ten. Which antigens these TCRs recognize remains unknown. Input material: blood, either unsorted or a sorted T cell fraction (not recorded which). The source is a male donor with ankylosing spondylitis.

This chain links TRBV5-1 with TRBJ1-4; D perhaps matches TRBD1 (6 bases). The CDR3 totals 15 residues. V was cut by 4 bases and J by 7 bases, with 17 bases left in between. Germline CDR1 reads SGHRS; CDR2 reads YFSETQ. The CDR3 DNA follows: TGCGCCAGCAGCCCACAGGGTCAAACCGCTGAAAAACTGTTTTTT. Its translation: CASSPQGQTAEKLFF.

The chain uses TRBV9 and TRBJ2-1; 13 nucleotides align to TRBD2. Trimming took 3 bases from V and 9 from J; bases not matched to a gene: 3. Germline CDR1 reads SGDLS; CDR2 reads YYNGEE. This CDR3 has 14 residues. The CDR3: CASSGGTSGTEQFF. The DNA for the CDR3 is TGTGCCAGCAGCGGGGGGACTAGCGGGACTGAGCAGTTCTTC.

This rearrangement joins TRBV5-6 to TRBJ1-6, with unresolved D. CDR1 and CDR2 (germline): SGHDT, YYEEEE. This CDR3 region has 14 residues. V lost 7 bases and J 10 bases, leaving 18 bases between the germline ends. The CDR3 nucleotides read TGTGCCAGCTTCCTATACTCGTTCCGGTCACCCCTCCACTTT. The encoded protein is CASFLYSFRSPLHF.

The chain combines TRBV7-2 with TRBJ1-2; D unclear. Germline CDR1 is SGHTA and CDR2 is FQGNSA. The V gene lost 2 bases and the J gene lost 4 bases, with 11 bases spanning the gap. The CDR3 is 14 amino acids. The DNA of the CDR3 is TGTGCCAGCAGCTTAAGGCAGGAAAGCTATGGCTACACCTTC. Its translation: CASSLRQESYGYTF.

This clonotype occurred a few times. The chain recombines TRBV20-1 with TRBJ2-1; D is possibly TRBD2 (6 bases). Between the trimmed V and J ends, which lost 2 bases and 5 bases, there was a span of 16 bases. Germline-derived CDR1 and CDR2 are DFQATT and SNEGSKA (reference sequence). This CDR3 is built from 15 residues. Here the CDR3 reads CSARPGLPANNEQFF. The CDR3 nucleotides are TGCAGTGCTAGACCCGGACTACCTGCGAACAATGAGCAGTTCTTC.

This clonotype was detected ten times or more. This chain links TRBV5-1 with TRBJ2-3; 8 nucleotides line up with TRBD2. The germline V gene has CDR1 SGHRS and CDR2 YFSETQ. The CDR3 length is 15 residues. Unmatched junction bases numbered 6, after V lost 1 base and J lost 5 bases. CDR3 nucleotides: TGCGCCAGCAGCTTGATCGGGAGGGCCGGAGATACGCAGTATTTT. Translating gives CASSLIGRAGDTQYF.

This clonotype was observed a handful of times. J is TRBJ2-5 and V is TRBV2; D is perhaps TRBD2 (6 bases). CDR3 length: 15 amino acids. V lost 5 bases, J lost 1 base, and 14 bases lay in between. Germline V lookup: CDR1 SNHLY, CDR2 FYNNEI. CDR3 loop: CASSYLPGLQETQYF. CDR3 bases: TGTGCCAGCAGTTATCTCCCGGGACTCCAAGAGACCCAGTACTTC. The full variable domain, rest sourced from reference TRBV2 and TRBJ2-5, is EPEVTQTPSHQVTQMGQEVILRCVPISNHLYFYWYRQILGQKVEFLVSFYNNEISEKSEIFDDQFSVERPDGSNFTLKIRSTKLEDSAMYFCASSYLPGLQETQYFGPGTRLLVL.

CDR3 loop: CASSSGTGQSPLHF. The CDR3 DNA sequence: TGTGCCAGCAGCTCAGGGACAGGACAAAGCCCTCTCCACTTT. V is TRBV11-3 and J is TRBJ1-6, with 8 bases identical to TRBD1. The length of the CDR3 is 14 residues. Germline assignment: CDR1 SGHNT and CDR2 YENEEA. J was trimmed by 16 bases and V by 4 bases; bases with no gene match: 12.

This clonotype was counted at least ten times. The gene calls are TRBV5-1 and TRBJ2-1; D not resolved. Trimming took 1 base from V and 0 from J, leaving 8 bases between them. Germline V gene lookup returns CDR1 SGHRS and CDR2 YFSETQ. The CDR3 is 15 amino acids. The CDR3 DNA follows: TGCGCCAGCAGCTTGCACACCAGCTCCTACAATGAGCAGTTCTTC. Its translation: CASSLHTSSYNEQFF. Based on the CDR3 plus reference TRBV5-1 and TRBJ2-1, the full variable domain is KAGVTQTPRYLIKTRGQQVTLSCSPISGHRSVSWYQQTPGQGLQFLFEYFSETQRNKGNFPGRFSGRQFSNSRSEMNVSTLELGDSALYLCASSLHTSSYNEQFFGPGTRLTVL.

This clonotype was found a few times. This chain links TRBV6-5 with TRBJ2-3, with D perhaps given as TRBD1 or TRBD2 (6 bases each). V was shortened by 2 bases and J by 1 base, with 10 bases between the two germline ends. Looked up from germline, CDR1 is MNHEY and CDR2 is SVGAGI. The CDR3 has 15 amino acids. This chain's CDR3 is CASSYRGDGTDTQYF. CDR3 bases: TGTGCCAGCAGTTACAGGGGGGATGGCACAGATACGCAGTATTTT.

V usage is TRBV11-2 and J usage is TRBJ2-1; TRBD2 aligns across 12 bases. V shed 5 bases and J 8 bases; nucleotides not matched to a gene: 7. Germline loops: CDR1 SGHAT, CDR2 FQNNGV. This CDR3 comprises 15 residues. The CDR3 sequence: CASSPGLAGNDEQFF. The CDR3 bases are TGTGCCAGCAGCCCAGGACTAGCGGGAAACGATGAGCAGTTCTTC.

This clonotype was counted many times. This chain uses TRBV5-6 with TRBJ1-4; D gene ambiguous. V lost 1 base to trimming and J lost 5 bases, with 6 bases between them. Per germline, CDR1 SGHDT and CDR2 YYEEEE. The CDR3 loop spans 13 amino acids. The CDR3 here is CASSLPGNEKLFF. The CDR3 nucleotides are TGTGCCAGCAGCTTGCCGGGAAATGAAAAACTGTTTTTT.

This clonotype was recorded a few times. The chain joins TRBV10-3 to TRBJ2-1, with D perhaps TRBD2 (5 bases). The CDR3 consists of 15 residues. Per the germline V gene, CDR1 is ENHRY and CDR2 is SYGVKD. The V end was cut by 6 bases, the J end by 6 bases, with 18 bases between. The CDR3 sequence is CAISPYERRTNEQFF. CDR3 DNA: TGTGCCATCAGCCCCTACGAGCGGAGAACCAATGAGCAGTTCTTC.

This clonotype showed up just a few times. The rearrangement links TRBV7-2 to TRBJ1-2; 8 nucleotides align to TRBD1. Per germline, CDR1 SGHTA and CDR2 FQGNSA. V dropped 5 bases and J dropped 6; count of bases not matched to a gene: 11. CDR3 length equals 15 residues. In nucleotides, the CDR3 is TGTGCCAGCAGCACCCGACAGGGGATCTACGATGGCTACACCTTC. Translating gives CASSTRQGIYDGYTF.

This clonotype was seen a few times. For the CDR3, the DNA is TGCGCCAGGGGAGTGAGGGACAGATACGAGCAGTACTTC. Its protein product is CARGVRDRYEQYF. V usage is TRBV4-1 and J usage is TRBJ2-7; 7 nucleotides line up with TRBD1. V trimming: 9 bases; J trimming: 4 bases; junction bases outside the gene matches: 9. Germline-derived CDR1 and CDR2 are MGHRA and YSYEKL. The CDR3 covers 13 residues.

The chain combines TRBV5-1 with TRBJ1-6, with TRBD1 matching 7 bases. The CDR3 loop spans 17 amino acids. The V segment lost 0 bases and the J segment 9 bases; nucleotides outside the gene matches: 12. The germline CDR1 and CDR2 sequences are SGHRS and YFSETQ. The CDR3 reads CASSLAIGTDGSSPLHF. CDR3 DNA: TGCGCCAGCAGCTTGGCCATCGGGACAGATGGGAGTTCACCCCTCCACTTT.

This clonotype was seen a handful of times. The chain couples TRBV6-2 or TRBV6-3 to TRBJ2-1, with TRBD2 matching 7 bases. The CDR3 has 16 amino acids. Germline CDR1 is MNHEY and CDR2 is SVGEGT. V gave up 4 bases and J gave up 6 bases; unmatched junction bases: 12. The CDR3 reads CASSSPTGGRVNEQFF. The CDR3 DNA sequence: TGTGCCAGCAGTTCCCCTACAGGCGGGAGAGTCAATGAGCAGTTCTTC.

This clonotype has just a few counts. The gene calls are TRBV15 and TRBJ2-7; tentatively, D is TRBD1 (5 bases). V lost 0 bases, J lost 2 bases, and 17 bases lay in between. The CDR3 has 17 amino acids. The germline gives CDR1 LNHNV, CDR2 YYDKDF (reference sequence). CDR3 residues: CATSRDRLGDSAYEQYF. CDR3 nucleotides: TGTGCCACCAGCAGAGATCGTCTGGGCGACAGCGCCTACGAGCAGTACTTC.

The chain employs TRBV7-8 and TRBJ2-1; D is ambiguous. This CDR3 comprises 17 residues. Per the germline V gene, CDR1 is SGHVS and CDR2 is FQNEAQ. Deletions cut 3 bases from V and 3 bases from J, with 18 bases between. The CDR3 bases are TGTGCCAGCAGCTTGACCCCTGGCGGCGCCGTCTACAATGAGCAGTTCTTC. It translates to CASSLTPGGAVYNEQFF.

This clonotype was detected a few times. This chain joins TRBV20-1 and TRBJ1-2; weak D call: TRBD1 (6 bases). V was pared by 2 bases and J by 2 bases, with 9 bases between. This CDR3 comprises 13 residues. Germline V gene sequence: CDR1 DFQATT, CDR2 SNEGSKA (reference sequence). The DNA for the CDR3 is TGCAGTGCTAGACTTGGACAGAACTATGGCTACACCTTC. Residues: CSARLGQNYGYTF.

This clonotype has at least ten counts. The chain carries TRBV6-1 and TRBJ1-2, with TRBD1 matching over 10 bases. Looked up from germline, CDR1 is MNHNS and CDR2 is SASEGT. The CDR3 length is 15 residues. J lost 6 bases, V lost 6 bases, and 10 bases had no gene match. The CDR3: CASRDFTGTGDGYTF. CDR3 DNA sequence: TGTGCCAGCAGAGACTTTACCGGGACAGGGGATGGCTACACCTTC.

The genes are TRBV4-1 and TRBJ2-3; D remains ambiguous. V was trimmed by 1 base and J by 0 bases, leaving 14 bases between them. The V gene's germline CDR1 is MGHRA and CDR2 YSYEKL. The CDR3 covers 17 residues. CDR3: CASSQGLREASTDTQYF. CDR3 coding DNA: TGCGCCAGCAGCCAAGGGCTTAGGGAAGCGAGCACAGATACGCAGTATTTT.